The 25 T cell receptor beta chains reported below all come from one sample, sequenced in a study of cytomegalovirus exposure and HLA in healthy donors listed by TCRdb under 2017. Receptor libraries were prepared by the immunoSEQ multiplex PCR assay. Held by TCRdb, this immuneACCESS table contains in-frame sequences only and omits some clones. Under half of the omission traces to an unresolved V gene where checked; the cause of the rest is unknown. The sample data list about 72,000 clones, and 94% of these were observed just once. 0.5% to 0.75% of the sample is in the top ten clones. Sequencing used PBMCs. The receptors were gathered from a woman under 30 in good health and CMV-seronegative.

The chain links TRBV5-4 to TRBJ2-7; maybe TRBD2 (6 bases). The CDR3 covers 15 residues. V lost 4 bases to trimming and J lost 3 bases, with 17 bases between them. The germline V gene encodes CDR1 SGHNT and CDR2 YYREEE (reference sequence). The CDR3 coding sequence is TGTGCCAGCAGCCCGAAGGTGGCGGGGCACTACGAGCAGTACTTC. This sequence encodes CASSPKVAGHYEQYF.

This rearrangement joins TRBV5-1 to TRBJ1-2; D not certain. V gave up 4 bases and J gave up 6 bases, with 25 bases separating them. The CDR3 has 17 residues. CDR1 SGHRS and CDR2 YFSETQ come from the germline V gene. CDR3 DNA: TGCGCCAGCAGCCTTTGGACCCTAAGGGAGAAGGGAGATGGCTACACCTTC. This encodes CASSLWTLREKGDGYTF. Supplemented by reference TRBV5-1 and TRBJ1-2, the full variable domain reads KAGVTQTPRYLIKTRGQQVTLSCSPISGHRSVSWYQQTPGQGLQFLFEYFSETQRNKGNFPGRFSGRQFSNSRSEMNVSTLELGDSALYLCASSLWTLREKGDGYTFGSGTRLTVV.

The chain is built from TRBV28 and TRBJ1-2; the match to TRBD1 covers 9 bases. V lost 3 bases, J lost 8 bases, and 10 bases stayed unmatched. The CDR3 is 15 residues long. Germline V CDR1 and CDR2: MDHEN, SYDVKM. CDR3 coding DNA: TGTGCCAGCAGTTTCCCAAACCTAGGGACAGGGGGCTACACCTTC. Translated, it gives CASSFPNLGTGGYTF.

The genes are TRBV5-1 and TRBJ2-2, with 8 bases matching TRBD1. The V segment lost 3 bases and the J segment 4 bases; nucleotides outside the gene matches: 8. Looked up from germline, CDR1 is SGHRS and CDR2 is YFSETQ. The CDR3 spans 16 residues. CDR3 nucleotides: TGCGCCAGCAGCTACGGACAGGGAGTAGTCACCGGGGAGCTGTTTTTT. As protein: CASSYGQGVVTGELFF.

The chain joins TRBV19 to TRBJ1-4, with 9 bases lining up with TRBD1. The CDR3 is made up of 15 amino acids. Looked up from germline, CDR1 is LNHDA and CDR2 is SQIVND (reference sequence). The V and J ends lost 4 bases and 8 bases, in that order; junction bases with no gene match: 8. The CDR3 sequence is CASSSKGTGSEKLFF. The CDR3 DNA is TGTGCCAGTAGTAGCAAAGGGACAGGGTCCGAAAAACTGTTTTTT.

CDR3 in DNA: TGTGCCAGCAGCTCGGACTATCTCTCCTACAATGAGCAGTTCTTC. This translates into CASSSDYLSYNEQFF. This chain links TRBV7-2 with TRBJ2-1; TRBD2 is a possible D gene (6 bases). The V end was cut by 4 bases, the J end by 0 bases, with 10 bases between. The germline V gene has CDR1 SGHTA and CDR2 FQGNSA. The CDR3 is 15 amino acids.

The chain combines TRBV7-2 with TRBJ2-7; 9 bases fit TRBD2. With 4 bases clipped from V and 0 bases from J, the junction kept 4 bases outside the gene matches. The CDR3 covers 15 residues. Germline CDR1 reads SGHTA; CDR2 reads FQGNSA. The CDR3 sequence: CASSSSGVISYEQYF. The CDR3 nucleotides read TGTGCCAGCAGCTCTAGCGGGGTGATCTCCTACGAGCAGTACTTC.

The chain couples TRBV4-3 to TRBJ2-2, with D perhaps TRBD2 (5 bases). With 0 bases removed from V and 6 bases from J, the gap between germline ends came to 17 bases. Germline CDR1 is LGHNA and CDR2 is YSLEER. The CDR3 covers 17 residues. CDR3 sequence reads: CASSQDILVRLSGELFF. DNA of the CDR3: TGCGCCAGCAGCCAAGATATACTAGTACGGTTGTCCGGGGAGCTGTTTTTT.

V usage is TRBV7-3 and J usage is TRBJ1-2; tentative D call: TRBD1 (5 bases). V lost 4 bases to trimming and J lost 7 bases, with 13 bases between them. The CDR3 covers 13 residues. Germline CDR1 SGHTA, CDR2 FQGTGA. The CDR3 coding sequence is TGTGCCAGCAGCTGGGGGGGGACTGCTGGCTACACCTTC. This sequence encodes CASSWGGTAGYTF.

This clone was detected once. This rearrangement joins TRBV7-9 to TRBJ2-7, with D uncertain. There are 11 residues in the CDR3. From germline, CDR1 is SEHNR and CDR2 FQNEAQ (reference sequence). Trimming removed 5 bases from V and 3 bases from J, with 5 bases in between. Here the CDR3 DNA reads TGTGCCAGCAGCGACAACTACGAGCAGTACTTC. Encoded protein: CASSDNYEQYF. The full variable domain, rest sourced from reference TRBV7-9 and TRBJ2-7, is DTGVSQNPRHKITKRGQNVTFRCDPISEHNRLYWYRQTLGQGPEFLTYFQNEAQLEKSRLLSDRFSAERPKGSFSTLEIQRTEQGDSAMYLCASSDNYEQYFGPGTRLTVT.

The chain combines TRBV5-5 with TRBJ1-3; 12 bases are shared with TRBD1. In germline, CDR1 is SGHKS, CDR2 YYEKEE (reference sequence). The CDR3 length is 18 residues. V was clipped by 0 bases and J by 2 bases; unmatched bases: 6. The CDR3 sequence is CASSLEHGTGGPGNTIYF. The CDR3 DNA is TGTGCCAGCAGCTTGGAACATGGGACAGGGGGCCCTGGAAACACCATATATTTT. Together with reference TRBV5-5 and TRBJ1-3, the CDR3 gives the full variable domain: DAGVTQSPTHLIKTRGQQVTLRCSPISGHKSVSWYQQVLGQGPQFIFQYYEKEERGRGNFPDRFSARQFPNYSSELNVNALLLGDSALYLCASSLEHGTGGPGNTIYFGEGSWLTVV.

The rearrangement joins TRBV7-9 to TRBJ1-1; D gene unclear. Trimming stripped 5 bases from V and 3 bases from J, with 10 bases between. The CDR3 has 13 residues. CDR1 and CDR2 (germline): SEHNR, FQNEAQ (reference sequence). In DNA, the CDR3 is TGTGCCAGCAGCCGCGGTAGAGACACTGAAGCTTTCTTT. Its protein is CASSRGRDTEAFF.

CDR3 DNA: TGTGCCAGCAGCCAAACGACAGGGGTTCAGTACTTC. It encodes CASSQTTGVQYF. The chain is built from TRBV14 and TRBJ2-4; 8 bases are shared with TRBD1. The CDR3 runs 12 residues. Germline lookup yields CDR1 SGHDN and CDR2 FVKESK. V lost 2 bases, J lost 11 bases, and 2 bases stayed unmatched. Together with reference TRBV14 and TRBJ2-4, the CDR3 gives the full variable domain: EAGVTQFPSHSVIEKGQTVTLRCDPISGHDNLYWYRRVMGKEIKFLLHFVKESKQDESGMPNNRFLAERTGGTYSTLKVQPAELEDSGVYFCASSQTTGVQYFGAGTRLSVL.

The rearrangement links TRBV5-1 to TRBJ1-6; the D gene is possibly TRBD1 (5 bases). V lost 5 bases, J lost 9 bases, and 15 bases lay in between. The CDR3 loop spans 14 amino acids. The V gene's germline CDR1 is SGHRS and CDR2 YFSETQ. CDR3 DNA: TGCGCCAGCAGGAGGGAGGGGTTAGGTTCACCCCTCCACTTT. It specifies CASRREGLGSPLHF.

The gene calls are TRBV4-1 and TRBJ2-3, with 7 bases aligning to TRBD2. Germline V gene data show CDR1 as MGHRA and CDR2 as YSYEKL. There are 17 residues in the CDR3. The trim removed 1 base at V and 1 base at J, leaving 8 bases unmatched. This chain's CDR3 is CASSQGVAGTGTDTQYF. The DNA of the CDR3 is TGCGCCAGCAGCCAAGGGGTAGCGGGTACGGGCACAGATACGCAGTATTTT.

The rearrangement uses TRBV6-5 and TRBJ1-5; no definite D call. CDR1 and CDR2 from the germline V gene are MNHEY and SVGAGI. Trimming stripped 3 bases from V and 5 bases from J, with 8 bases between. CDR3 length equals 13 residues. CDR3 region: CASSYKRDQPQHF. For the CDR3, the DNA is TGTGCCAGCAGTTATAAGAGGGATCAGCCCCAGCATTTT.

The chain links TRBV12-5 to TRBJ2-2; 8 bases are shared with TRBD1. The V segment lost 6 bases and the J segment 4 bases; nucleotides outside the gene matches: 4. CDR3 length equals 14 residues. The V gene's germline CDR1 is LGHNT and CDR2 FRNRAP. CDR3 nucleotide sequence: TGTGCTAGTGGAGTACAGGGGGGCACCGGGGAGCTGTTTTTT. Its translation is CASGVQGGTGELFF.

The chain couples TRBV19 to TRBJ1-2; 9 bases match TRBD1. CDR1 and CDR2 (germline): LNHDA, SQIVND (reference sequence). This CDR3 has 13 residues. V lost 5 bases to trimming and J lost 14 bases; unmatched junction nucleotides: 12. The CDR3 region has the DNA TGTGCCAGTAGTGTCCCTCGGGACAGGGCGAGTACCTTC. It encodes CASSVPRDRASTF.

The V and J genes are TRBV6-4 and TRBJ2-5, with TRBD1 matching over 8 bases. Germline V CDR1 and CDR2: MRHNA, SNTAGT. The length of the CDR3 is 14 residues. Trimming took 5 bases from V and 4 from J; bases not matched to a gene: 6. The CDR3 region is CASSNTTGGETQYF. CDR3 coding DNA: TGTGCCAGCAGTAATACAACAGGGGGAGAGACCCAGTACTTC.

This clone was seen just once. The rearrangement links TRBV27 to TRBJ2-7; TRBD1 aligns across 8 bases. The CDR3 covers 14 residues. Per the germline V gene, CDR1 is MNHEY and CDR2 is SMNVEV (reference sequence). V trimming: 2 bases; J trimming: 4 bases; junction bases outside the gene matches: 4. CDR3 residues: CASSLRQGAYEQYF. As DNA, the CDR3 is TGTGCCAGCAGTTTAAGGCAGGGGGCATACGAGCAGTACTTC.

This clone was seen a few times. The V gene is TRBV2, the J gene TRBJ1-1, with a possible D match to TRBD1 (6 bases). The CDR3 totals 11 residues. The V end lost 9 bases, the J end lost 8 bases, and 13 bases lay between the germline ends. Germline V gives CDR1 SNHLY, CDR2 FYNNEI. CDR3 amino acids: CASLGQLEAFF. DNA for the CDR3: TGTGCCAGTCTCGGACAGCTCGAAGCTTTCTTT.

CDR3 residues: CASSRGQREAFF. CDR3 DNA: TGTGCCAGCAGTCGTGGACAGAGGGAAGCTTTCTTT. The chain links TRBV28 to TRBJ1-1, with D perhaps matching TRBD1 (6 bases). V was cut by 5 bases and J by 8 bases, with 12 bases left in between. Germline V gene sequence: CDR1 MDHEN, CDR2 SYDVKM. CDR3 length: 12 amino acids.

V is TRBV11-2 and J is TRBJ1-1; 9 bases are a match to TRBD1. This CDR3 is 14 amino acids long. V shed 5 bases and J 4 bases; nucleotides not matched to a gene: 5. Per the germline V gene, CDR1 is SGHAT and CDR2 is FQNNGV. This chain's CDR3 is CASSRGTGSTEAFF. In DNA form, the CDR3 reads TGTGCCAGCAGCCGAGGGACAGGGAGCACTGAAGCTTTCTTT. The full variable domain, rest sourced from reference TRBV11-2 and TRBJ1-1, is EAGVAQSPRYKIIEKRQSVAFWCNPISGHATLYWYQQILGQGPKLLIQFQNNGVVDDSQLPKDRFSAERLKGVDSTLKIQPAKLEDSAVYLCASSRGTGSTEAFFGQGTRLTVV.

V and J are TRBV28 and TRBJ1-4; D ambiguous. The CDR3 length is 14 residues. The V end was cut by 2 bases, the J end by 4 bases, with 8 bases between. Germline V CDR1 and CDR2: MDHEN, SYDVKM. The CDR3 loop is CASSLTGVNEKLFF. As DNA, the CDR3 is TGTGCCAGCAGTTTAACCGGGGTTAATGAAAAACTGTTTTTT.

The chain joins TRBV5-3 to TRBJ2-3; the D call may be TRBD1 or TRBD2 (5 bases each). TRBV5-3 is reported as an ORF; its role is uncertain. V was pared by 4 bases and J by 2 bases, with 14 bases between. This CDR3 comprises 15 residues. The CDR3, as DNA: TGTGCCAGAAGCATGGGACGGAGAAACACAGATACGCAGTATTTT. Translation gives CARSMGRRNTDTQYF.